The 28 T cell receptor beta chains below were found in one sample sequenced in a study of T cell responses to AZD1222 COVID-19 vaccine. This table comes from immunoSEQ multiplex PCR, and its TCRdb copy is limited to in-frame clones, with some not included. The table includes 150,000 to 200,000 clones, less than 95% detected once. Sequencing used peripheral blood, obtained on day 0 of AZD1222 vaccination. The receptors were sampled from an adult in good health.

The count of this clone is one. V is TRBV11-2 and J is TRBJ1-5; D possibly corresponds to TRBD1 (5 bases). There are 15 residues in the CDR3. Germline-derived CDR1 and CDR2 are SGHAT and FQNNGV. V was pared by 0 bases and J by 4 bases, with 10 bases between. The CDR3 sequence is CASSLDGAGNQPQHF. In nucleotides, the CDR3 is TGTGCCAGCAGCTTAGATGGAGCAGGGAATCAGCCCCAGCATTTT. Variable domain in full (rest from reference TRBV11-2 and TRBJ1-5): EAGVAQSPRYKIIEKRQSVAFWCNPISGHATLYWYQQILGQGPKLLIQFQNNGVVDDSQLPKDRFSAERLKGVDSTLKIQPAKLEDSAVYLCASSLDGAGNQPQHFGDGTRLSIL.

This clone was detected only once. The V call is TRBV19, the J call TRBJ2-3, with D possibly being TRBD2 (6 bases). CDR1 is LNHDA and CDR2 is SQIVND in the germline V gene (reference sequence). Trimming removed 5 bases from V and 1 base from J, with 13 bases in between. There are 15 residues in the CDR3. CDR3 loop: CASSGWEVRTDTQYF. Written as DNA, the CDR3 is TGTGCCAGTAGTGGGTGGGAGGTCCGCACAGATACGCAGTATTTT.

The chain links TRBV5-4 to TRBJ2-1; TRBD2 aligns across 7 bases. Germline CDR1 SGHNT, CDR2 YYREEE (reference sequence). The CDR3 consists of 14 residues. V lost 2 bases and J lost 9; bases outside the gene matches: 8. CDR3 loop: CASSLGGSSTEQFF. CDR3 nucleotide sequence: TGTGCCAGCAGCTTAGGCGGGAGCTCCACTGAGCAGTTCTTC.

V and J are TRBV6-1 and TRBJ1-1; TRBD1 matches 7 bases. This CDR3 region has 13 residues. The trim removed 2 bases at V and 4 bases at J, leaving 1 base unmatched. Germline CDR1 and CDR2: MNHNS and SASEGT. Here the CDR3 reads CASSEQGVTEAFF. CDR3 sequence (DNA): TGTGCCAGCAGTGAACAGGGGGTCACTGAAGCTTTCTTT.

The V gene is TRBV23-1, the J gene TRBJ2-7, with 11 bases fitting TRBD1. TRBV23-1 is an ORF, with its function uncertain. The J segment lost 4 bases and the V segment lost 0 bases, leaving 20 bases of the junction unmatched. This CDR3 spans 21 amino acids. CDR3 region: CASSQSSPLNSDRGHDYEQYF. The CDR3 DNA is TGCGCCAGCAGTCAATCGAGCCCACTTAATTCGGACAGGGGGCATGATTACGAGCAGTACTTC.

The chain is built from TRBV28 and TRBJ1-6, with a possible D match to TRBD1 (6 bases). The CDR3 consists of 13 residues. Germline lookup yields CDR1 MDHEN and CDR2 SYDVKM. V was clipped by 4 bases and J by 10 bases, with 11 bases between them. Here the CDR3 reads CASSYRVGSPLHF. The CDR3 bases are TGTGCCAGCAGTTACAGGGTAGGCTCACCCCTCCACTTT.

The chain employs TRBV28 and TRBJ1-2; D is undetermined. This CDR3 region has 14 residues. The V end was cut by 3 bases, the J end by 0 bases, with 8 bases between. The germline gives CDR1 MDHEN, CDR2 SYDVKM. The CDR3 loop reads CASSFTDPNYGYTF. DNA of the CDR3: TGTGCCAGCAGTTTTACAGACCCTAACTATGGCTACACCTTC.

The chain joins TRBV30 to TRBJ2-3; TRBD2 matches 7 bases. CDR3 length: 14 amino acids. V lost 5 bases to trimming and J lost 8 bases; unmatched junction nucleotides: 13. The germline CDR1 and CDR2 sequences are GTSNPN and SVGIG (reference sequence). The CDR3 reads CAWGLPGLYVTQYF. In DNA form, the CDR3 reads TGTGCCTGGGGGCTGCCGGGACTATACGTTACGCAGTATTTT.

The V gene is TRBV28, the J gene TRBJ1-3; D gene uncertain. Germline V gives CDR1 MDHEN, CDR2 SYDVKM. This CDR3 is built from 17 residues. V was trimmed by 3 bases and J by 0 bases, leaving 15 bases between them. The CDR3 spells CASSFSGPYSSGNTIYF. In DNA, the CDR3 is TGTGCCAGCAGTTTTAGTGGCCCCTACTCCTCTGGAAACACCATATATTTT.

The chain combines TRBV19 with TRBJ2-1; 15 nucleotides match TRBD2. The CDR3 sequence is 18 residues long. CDR1 LNHDA and CDR2 SQIVND come from the germline V gene (reference sequence). Trimming took 4 bases from V and 8 from J; bases not matched to a gene: 12. The CDR3 nucleotides are TGTGCCAGTAGTAGGGGACTAGCGGGAGGCGGTTGGGGCCATGAGCAGTTCTTC. Translation gives CASSRGLAGGGWGHEQFF.

This chain connects TRBV23-1 to TRBJ1-5, with 9 bases aligning to TRBD1. TRBV23-1 counts as an open reading frame of uncertain function. The V gene end was trimmed by 0 bases and the J gene end by 10 bases; junction bases not matched to a gene: 10. The CDR3 runs 16 residues. The CDR3 protein is CASSQSGGQGQEPQHF. In DNA form, the CDR3 reads TGCGCCAGCAGTCAATCCGGGGGACAGGGCCAAGAACCCCAGCATTTT.

This rearrangement joins TRBV24-1 to TRBJ1-2; D uncertain. Germline V gene data show CDR1 as KGHDR and CDR2 as SFDVKD. Trimming removed 3 bases at V and 14 bases at J, with 15 bases between. The CDR3 covers 12 residues. Written as DNA, the CDR3 is TGTGCCACCAGTGATCTCCTTTCGGCAAAAACCTTC. It specifies CATSDLLSAKTF.

This chain connects TRBV6-2 or TRBV6-3 to TRBJ2-3, with D possibly being TRBD1 or TRBD2 (5 bases each). There are 15 residues in the CDR3. Trimming removed 2 bases at V and 7 bases at J, with 16 bases between. Germline CDR1 is MNHEY and CDR2 is SVGEGT. As DNA, the CDR3 is TGTGCCAGCAGTTACGTTGGGATTTGGGGGAATACGCAGTATTTT. Protein: CASSYVGIWGNTQYF.

This clone came up once. The V call is TRBV7-3, the J call TRBJ2-3, with 9 bases that match TRBD2. In germline, CDR1 is SGHTA, CDR2 FQGTGA. The V segment lost 4 bases and the J segment 4 bases; nucleotides outside the gene matches: 15. CDR3 length: 18 amino acids. This CDR3 is CASSSRTLAGVIPDTQYF. CDR3 bases: TGTGCCAGCAGCTCCCGAACCTTAGCGGGAGTAATCCCAGATACGCAGTATTTT.

The V gene is TRBV12-3 or TRBV12-4, the J gene TRBJ1-5; 10 bases are shared with TRBD1. This CDR3 contains 13 residues. Germline trimming cut 6 bases from V and 5 bases from J; bases unmatched to any gene: 1. As DNA, the CDR3 is TGTGCCAGCAGCGGACAGGGGGATCAGCCCCAGCATTTT. It translates to CASSGQGDQPQHF.

The rearrangement uses TRBV11-2 and TRBJ2-2; D uncertain. Trimming left V 3 bases short and J 0 bases short, with 11 bases between. The germline CDR1 and CDR2 sequences are SGHAT and FQNNGV. The CDR3 spans 16 residues. The CDR3 spells CASSFGRRTNTGELFF. The CDR3 DNA reads as TGTGCCAGCAGCTTTGGGCGGCGGACGAACACCGGGGAGCTGTTTTTT.

The V and J genes are TRBV9 and TRBJ1-6; 8 bases map to TRBD1. The ends lost 0 bases at V and 8 bases at J; junction bases unmatched: 4. This CDR3 is 15 amino acids long. Germline V gives CDR1 SGDLS, CDR2 YYNGEE. The CDR3 sequence is CASSVEDRAHSPLHF. The CDR3 nucleotides are TGTGCCAGCAGCGTAGAGGACAGGGCTCATTCACCCCTCCACTTT.

J is TRBJ1-5 and V is TRBV19, with no clear D. CDR1 is LNHDA and CDR2 is SQIVND in the germline V gene (reference sequence). This CDR3 is built from 15 residues. V shed 2 bases and J shed 6 bases, with 14 bases lying between them. DNA of the CDR3: TGTGCCAGTAGTATACTCCAGGCCGTCGTTCAGCCCCAGCATTTT. Encoded protein: CASSILQAVVQPQHF.

This rearrangement joins TRBV10-3 to TRBJ2-6, with D maybe TRBD1 (6 bases). The V and J ends lost 8 bases and 4 bases respectively, with 9 bases between them. This CDR3 has 13 amino acids. The germline V gene encodes CDR1 ENHRY and CDR2 SYGVKD. CDR3 bases: TGTGCCATCTACAGGGACGGGGCCAACGTCCTGACTTTC. Its translation is CAIYRDGANVLTF.

The chain uses TRBV5-3 and TRBJ1-5, with D tentatively TRBD1 (5 bases). TRBV5-3 is an open reading frame, and its role is uncertain. Deletions cut 4 bases from V and 0 bases from J, with 14 bases between. This CDR3 is 16 amino acids long. CDR3: CARSRPGPHSNQPQHF. As DNA, the CDR3 is TGTGCCAGAAGCCGGCCGGGGCCTCATAGCAATCAGCCCCAGCATTTT.

The V and J genes are TRBV30 and TRBJ2-7; TRBD2 matches at 9 bases. CDR3 size: 14 residues. Trimming cost V 5 bases and J 3 bases; bases outside gene matches: 8. Germline CDR1 is GTSNPN and CDR2 is SVGIG (reference sequence). The CDR3, as DNA: TGTGCCTGGCGCCAAGCGGGGGGAGGCTACGAGCAGTACTTC. Amino acids: CAWRQAGGGYEQYF. The complete variable domain, with remaining parts taken from reference TRBV30 and TRBJ2-7, reads SQTIHQWPATLVQPVGSPLSLECTVEGTSNPNLYWYRQAAGRGLQLLFYSVGIGQISSEVPQNLSASRPQDRQFILSSKKLLLSDSGFYLCAWRQAGGGYEQYFGPGTRLTVT.

V usage is TRBV29-1 and J usage is TRBJ2-1; D might be TRBD2 (5 bases). Germline CDR1 SQVTM, CDR2 ANQGSEA. This CDR3 is 13 amino acids long. The CDR3 nucleotides read TGCTGCGGGCAGGCTTTAAATGGCAATGAGCAGTTCTTC. It is translated as CCGQALNGNEQFF.

This chain uses TRBV28 with TRBJ2-2; no reliable D call. This CDR3 region has 15 residues. Per the germline V gene, CDR1 is MDHEN and CDR2 is SYDVKM. Trimming stripped 3 bases from V and 3 bases from J, with 11 bases between. DNA of the CDR3: TGTGCCAGCAGTTTCTCATCCGGATACACCGGGGAGCTGTTTTTT. It specifies CASSFSSGYTGELFF.

The V and J genes are TRBV19 and TRBJ1-5; D gene uncertain. Looked up from germline, CDR1 is LNHDA and CDR2 is SQIVND (reference sequence). The CDR3 sequence is 14 residues long. V shed 7 bases and J shed 3 bases, with 13 bases lying between them. The CDR3 reads CASTAGVPNQPQHF. The CDR3 DNA follows: TGTGCCAGTACCGCGGGTGTACCCAATCAGCCCCAGCATTTT.

This chain links TRBV7-9 with TRBJ2-7; 7 bases line up with TRBD2. After removal of 6 bases from V and 6 bases from J, the junction contained 14 bases not matched to a gene. CDR1 and CDR2 from the germline V gene are SEHNR and FQNEAQ (reference sequence). The CDR3 spans 15 residues. CDR3 loop: CASSHRLAGDGEQYF. The CDR3 bases are TGTGCCAGCAGTCACCGTCTCGCGGGAGACGGCGAGCAGTACTTC.

The chain carries TRBV18 and TRBJ2-2, with D perhaps given as TRBD1 or TRBD2 (5 bases each). The CDR3 length is 14 residues. Germline CDR1 KGHSH, CDR2 LQKENI. The V gene lost 1 base and the J gene lost 6 bases, with 9 bases spanning the gap. CDR3 amino acids: CASSPRGAAGELFF. The DNA of the CDR3 is TGTGCCAGCTCACCACGAGGGGCGGCCGGGGAGCTGTTTTTT.

This chain uses TRBV5-1 with TRBJ2-6; a possible D gene is TRBD2 (5 bases). Trimming cost V 7 bases and J 1 base, with 9 bases left between them. CDR1 SGHRS and CDR2 YFSETQ come from the germline V gene. The CDR3 is made up of 14 amino acids. CDR3 coding DNA: TGCGCCAGCGGAGGTGCTTCTGGGGCCAACGTCCTGACTTTC. Its translation is CASGGASGANVLTF.

The chain is built from TRBV10-3 and TRBJ1-1, with TRBD1 matching 7 bases. The CDR3 totals 14 residues. Germline V lookup: CDR1 ENHRY, CDR2 SYGVKD. The trim removed 5 bases at V and 6 bases at J, leaving 9 bases unmatched. CDR3 in amino acids: CAISPQGMSAEAFF. The CDR3 DNA reads as TGTGCCATCAGTCCACAGGGGATGAGCGCTGAAGCTTTCTTT.